The count of the clone carrying this TCR beta chain is one. The data were taken from a study of blood T cell repertoires in COVID-19. The overall study: PBMCs, B-cell-depleted T cells, or T cells were the source of the cDNA or gDNA that made up the material.

Assay used: immunoSEQ multiplex PCR; TCRdb lists only in-frame clones, some missing. The sample lists about 200,000 clones, almost 85% seen once, with about 12% in the top ten. V was clipped by 4 bases and J by 2 bases, with 8 bases between them. The V gene's germline CDR1 is SGHDN and CDR2 FVKESK. The CDR3 is 13 residues long. Source material: peripheral blood. This receptor was identified in a woman between 35 and 50 years old with acute or convalescent COVID-19. The V call is TRBV14, the J call TRBJ1-2, with D tentatively TRBD1 (6 bases). The CDR3 is CASSLQGNYGYTF. Written as DNA, the CDR3 is TGTGCCAGCAGCCTCCAGGGGAACTATGGCTACACCTTC. Supplemented by reference TRBV14 and TRBJ1-2, the full variable domain reads EAGVTQFPSHSVIEKGQTVTLRCDPISGHDNLYWYRRVMGKEIKFLLHFVKESKQDESGMPNNRFLAERTGGTYSTLKVQPAELEDSGVYFCASSLQGNYGYTFGSGTRLTVV.